The 13 T cell receptor beta chains below come from one sample, sequenced in a study of cytomegalovirus exposure and HLA in healthy donors. The primer mix had 60 Vbeta and 13 Jbeta primers. The data were produced by immunoSEQ multiplex PCR, yet TCRdb's version contains in-frame clones alone and is incomplete. The sample consists of over 95,000 clones, about 76% of them appearing once. The sample comprised PBMCs. The receptors stem from a woman aged 40 to 50 in good health and CMV-seropositive.

The sample holds a few counts of this clone. J is TRBJ1-1 and V is TRBV30; D ambiguous. This CDR3 has 11 amino acids. The V gene lost 2 bases and the J gene lost 5 bases, with 6 bases spanning the gap. CDR1 and CDR2 from the germline V gene are GTSNPN and SVGIG (reference sequence). For the CDR3, the DNA is TGTGCCTGGAGTCCCAGGACTGAAGCTTTCTTT. It is translated as CAWSPRTEAFF.

This clone was detected only a few times. This CDR3 reads CASRIAGAHEQYF. In DNA form, the CDR3 reads TGTGCCAGCAGGATAGCGGGGGCTCACGAGCAGTACTTC. The rearrangement links TRBV6-1 to TRBJ2-7; 9 positions agree with TRBD2. This CDR3 comprises 13 residues. Germline assignment: CDR1 MNHNS and CDR2 SASEGT. The ends lost 6 bases at V and 5 bases at J; junction bases unmatched: 5.

This clone was observed a single time. V usage is TRBV19 and J usage is TRBJ2-7, with 8 bases that match TRBD1. Germline-derived CDR1 and CDR2 are LNHDA and SQIVND (reference sequence). Trimming cost V 5 bases and J 4 bases; bases outside gene matches: 1. The CDR3 has 12 residues. CDR3 loop: CASSDRGYEQYF. The DNA for the CDR3 is TGTGCCAGTAGTGACAGGGGATACGAGCAGTACTTC.

The chain uses TRBV29-1 and TRBJ1-4; TRBD1 might be the D (5 bases). CDR1 and CDR2 (germline): SQVTM, ANQGSEA. The CDR3 totals 15 residues. V gave up 4 bases and J gave up 0 bases, with 12 bases separating them. The CDR3 reads CSVAGDGPTNEKLFF. The CDR3 coding sequence is TGCAGCGTTGCGGGGGACGGACCAACTAATGAAAAACTGTTTTTT.

The J gene is TRBJ1-2, the V gene TRBV30; possible D gene TRBD1, 5 bases. Trimming cost V 3 bases and J 2 bases, with 7 bases left between them. This CDR3 contains 12 residues. Germline CDR1 GTSNPN, CDR2 SVGIG (reference sequence). CDR3 loop: CAWRQENYGYTF. CDR3 bases: TGTGCCTGGAGACAGGAGAACTATGGCTACACCTTC. Complete variable domain (other parts from reference TRBV30 and TRBJ1-2): SQTIHQWPATLVQPVGSPLSLECTVEGTSNPNLYWYRQAAGRGLQLLFYSVGIGQISSEVPQNLSASRPQDRQFILSSKKLLLSDSGFYLCAWRQENYGYTFGSGTRLTVV.

This clone was counted between two and nine times. The chain combines TRBV5-4 with TRBJ1-3; 7 bases are a match to TRBD1. Germline values: CDR1 SGHNT, CDR2 YYREEE (reference sequence). This CDR3 region has 14 residues. V was clipped by 3 bases and J by 4 bases; unmatched bases: 4. The CDR3 loop is CASSSTGIGNTIYF. CDR3 bases: TGTGCCAGCAGCTCGACAGGGATCGGAAACACCATATATTTT.

With respect to this clone: The junction does not match germline at one end; this may be a read error. The chain employs TRBV7-7 and TRBJ2-5, with D possibly being TRBD2 (6 bases). This CDR3 is 16 amino acids long. The germline V gene has CDR1 SSHAT and CDR2 FNYEAQ (reference sequence). The CDR3 nucleotides are TGTGCTAGCAGCTTAAGGTTTGGTAGCGGTGGGGAGACCCAGTACTTC. Translating it yields CASSLRFGSGGETQYF.

The genes are TRBV4-1 and TRBJ2-3, with D possibly matching TRBD2 (6 bases). Looked up from germline, CDR1 is MGHRA and CDR2 is YSYEKL. V dropped 3 bases and J dropped 0 bases, with 10 bases sitting between them. This CDR3 has 15 residues. The CDR3 region has the DNA TGCGCCAGCAGCCAGCTCGGGACTAGCACAGATACGCAGTATTTT. Protein: CASSQLGTSTDTQYF.

In DNA form, the CDR3 reads TGTGCCAGTAGTATAGCCCAGGGAACGATGAACACTGAAGCTTTCTTT. Translated, it gives CASSIAQGTMNTEAFF. This rearrangement joins TRBV19 to TRBJ1-1, with D maybe TRBD1 (5 bases). Germline values: CDR1 LNHDA, CDR2 SQIVND (reference sequence). The CDR3 totals 16 residues. Trimming cost V 1 base and J 0 bases, with 12 bases left between them.

The chain recombines TRBV25-1 with TRBJ2-3; D perhaps matches TRBD1 (5 bases). Germline V CDR1 and CDR2: MGHDK, SYGVNS. The CDR3 runs 14 residues. V was clipped by 7 bases and J by 2 bases, with 13 bases between them. CDR3 DNA: TGTGCCAGCACCCGGACAAGTATCACAGATACGCAGTATTTT. Translating it yields CASTRTSITDTQYF.

This clone was found a few times. The chain links TRBV6-5 to TRBJ1-6; TRBD1 agrees at 9 bases. The junction had 3 bases not matched to a gene; V was cut back by 4 bases and J by 5 bases. The germline V gene encodes CDR1 MNHEY and CDR2 SVGAGI. This CDR3 comprises 15 residues. The DNA for the CDR3 is TGTGCCAGCAGTTCCCGGACAGGGGATAATTCACCCCTCCACTTT. Its protein product is CASSSRTGDNSPLHF.

This clone was counted only a few times. The chain couples TRBV6-5 to TRBJ1-6; 8 bases agree with TRBD1. CDR1 and CDR2 from the germline V gene are MNHEY and SVGAGI. The CDR3 extends over 15 amino acids. V lost 4 bases, J lost 9 bases, and 8 bases stayed unmatched. CDR3 sequence (DNA): TGTGCCAGCAGTTCGGGACAGGCCACGGGTTCACCCCTCCACTTT. Protein product: CASSSGQATGSPLHF.

The chain links TRBV30 to TRBJ2-7, with 7 bases lining up with TRBD2. Gene TRBJ2-5 matches the end of the DNA better, so the J call may be wrong. The germline gives CDR1 GTSNPN, CDR2 SVGIG (reference sequence). This CDR3 region has 15 residues. The DNA for the CDR3 is TGTGCCTGGAGTGAAGGGACTACCCCTAAAGAGACCCAGTACTTC. Protein sequence: CAWSEGTTPKETQYF.